A selection of T cell receptor beta chains follows, all from one sample in a study of blood T cells in healthy people across ages. TCRdb called the 5' RACE reads again in MiXCR, with one record for every CDR3 protein. Among roughly 2 million distinct CDR3 sequences listed, approximately 50% were seen once. The material sequenced was blood. The receptors stem from a woman aged 40 to 50 in good health. Each CDR3 is given with its conserved first and last residue. The D gene is left open where the match is weak. Size tells how often a clone was seen (once, few, many) or the class of an expanded clone, and some rows leave it out.

>-|TRBJ1-1|TRBV4-3|-
CASSQLADTNTEAFF
TGCGCCAGCAGCCAACTTGCAGATACGAACACTGAAGCTTTCTTT
>-|TRBJ1-5|TRBV27|TRBD1
CASSLTANTLGMTGRKEPQHF
TGTGCCAGCAGTTTAACCGCTAACACTTTGGGGATGACAGGGAGGAAAGAGCCCCAGCATTTT
>few|TRBJ2-5|TRBV20-1|TRBD2
CSARVLGLAGGRYQETQYF
TGCAGTGCTAGAGTACTCGGACTAGCGGGGGGTCGGTACCAAGAGACCCAGTACTTC
>-|TRBJ2-2|TRBV7-9|-
CASSPSLNTGELFF
TGTGCCAGCAGCCCTAGTCTGAACACCGGGGAGCTGTTTTTT
>-|TRBJ2-7|TRBV12-5|-
CASGLAGPYEQYF
TGTGCTAGTGGCCTCGCGGGACCCTACGAGCAGTACTTC
>-|TRBJ1-2|TRBV12-3/TRBV12-4|TRBD1
CVSSLNRGHGYTF
TGTGTCAGCAGTTTAAACAGGGGGCATGGCTACACCTTC
>-|TRBJ1-6|TRBV20-1|-
CSAREIMGRTNSPLHF
TGCAGTGCTAGAGAAATAATGGGACGGACTAATTCACCCCTCCACTTT
>-|TRBJ2-3|TRBV4-2|TRBD2
CASSRAPGTSGTDTQYF
TGTGCCAGCAGCCGGGCCCCCGGGACTAGCGGAACAGATACGCAGTATTTT
>-|TRBJ2-3|TRBV20-1|TRBD2
CSAGLANSTDTQYF
TGCAGTGCAGGACTAGCGAATAGCACGGATACGCAGTATTTT
>-|TRBJ2-5|TRBV14|TRBD2
CASSGRFIRTSGGLVQETQYF
TGTGCCAGCAGCGGCCGCTTTATCAGGACTAGCGGGGGCCTAGTCCAAGAGACCCAGTACTTC
>-|TRBJ2-3|TRBV20-1|TRBD2
CSASYGGVGTDTQYF
TGCAGTGCTAGTTACGGGGGGGTCGGTACAGATACGCAGTATTTT
>few|TRBJ2-5|TRBV20-1|-
CSALAKQGTQYF
TGCAGTGCTCTGGCGAAACAAGGGACCCAGTACTTC
>once|TRBJ2-3|TRBV9|-
CASSDQDTQYF
TGTGCCAGCAGCGACCAGGATACGCAGTATTTT
>few|TRBJ2-3|TRBV19|TRBD2
CASSIGLATDTQYF
TGTGCCAGTAGTATCGGACTAGCGACAGATACGCAGTATTTT
>many|TRBJ1-4|TRBV10-3|-
CAIRDGATNEKLFF
TGTGCCATCAGAGACGGAGCAACTAATGAAAAACTGTTTTTT
>-|TRBJ2-1|TRBV2|-
CAGSERGLGYNEQFF
TGTGCCGGCAGTGAACGGGGGTTGGGGTACAATGAGCAGTTCTTC
>-|TRBJ2-3|TRBV6-5|-
CASSYSRASTDTQYF
TGTGCCAGCAGTTACAGCAGGGCAAGCACAGATACGCAGTATTTT
>-|TRBJ2-7|TRBV7-2|TRBD1
CASSLSPGGWSYEQYF
TGTGCCAGCAGCTTAAGCCCAGGGGGCTGGTCCTACGAGCAGTACTTC
>-|TRBJ2-5|TRBV29-1|-
CSVELSVGRGIETQYF
TGCAGCGTTGAATTAAGTGTCGGCAGGGGAATTGAGACCCAGTACTTC
>-|TRBJ2-1|TRBV7-2|TRBD2
CASSLKVRPSGGGYNEQFF
TGTGCCAGCAGCTTGAAGGTCAGGCCTAGCGGGGGGGGCTACAATGAGCAGTTCTTC
>-|TRBJ2-7|TRBV4-1|TRBD2
CASSQGRGGRIRSSSYNEQYF
TGCGCCAGCAGCCAGGGACGGGGGGGGCGAATACGTTCTAGCTCCTACAATGAGCAGTACTTC
>-|TRBJ2-1|TRBV7-9|TRBD1
CASSPVRGPLGVNGQFF
TGTGCCAGCAGCCCTGTCAGGGGGCCCCTGGGGGTTAATGGGCAGTTCTTC
>-|TRBJ2-3|TRBV11-2|TRBD1
CASSSRTSRTGADLLLDTQYF
TGTGCCAGCAGCTCTAGAACGTCTAGGACAGGAGCCGATTTGCTACTTGATACGCAGTATTTT
>few|TRBJ2-7|TRBV4-3|-
CASSQGADTWSSYEQYF
TGCGCCAGCAGCCAAGGCGCCGACACTTGGAGCTCCTACGAGCAGTACTTC
>-|TRBJ1-2|TRBV4-3|-
CASSQDRQRANYGYTF
TGCGCCAGCAGCCAAGACCGACAGAGAGCTAACTATGGCTACACCTTC
>-|TRBJ2-7|TRBV14|-
CASSPIRGWGFDEQYF
TGTGCCAGCAGCCCAATTCGGGGATGGGGGTTTGACGAGCAGTACTTC
>-|TRBJ2-5|TRBV5-1|-
CASSLAVGAVETQYF
TGCGCCAGCAGCTTGGCTGTAGGGGCGGTAGAGACCCAGTACTTC
>-|TRBJ2-5|TRBV24-1|-
CATSDSGSWSETQYF
TGTGCCACCAGTGATTCCGGGAGTTGGTCGGAGACCCAGTACTTC
>-|TRBJ2-5|TRBV7-9|-
CASSFLGVQETQYF
TGTGCCAGCAGCTTTTTGGGGGTACAAGAGACCCAGTACTTC
>-|TRBJ2-7|TRBV3-1|-
CASSQSRGFVYEQYF
TGTGCCAGCAGCCAATCAAGGGGATTTGTCTACGAGCAGTACTTC
>few|TRBJ2-1|TRBV7-2|-
CASSREGTSPIEQFF
TGTGCCAGCAGCAGAGAAGGGACCTCTCCGATTGAGCAGTTCTTC
>-|TRBJ2-7|TRBV18|TRBD1
CASSSLQGASYEQYF
TGTGCCAGCTCATCGTTACAGGGGGCGTCCTACGAGCAGTACTTC
>-|TRBJ2-3|TRBV7-9|TRBD1
CASSTPLGGPADTQYF
TGTGCCAGCAGCACCCCTCTAGGGGGCCCCGCAGATACGCAGTATTTT
>-|TRBJ1-3|TRBV9|TRBD1
CASSATGSNTIYF
TGTGCCAGCAGCGCGACAGGGAGTAACACCATATATTTT
>-|TRBJ1-5|TRBV7-9|TRBD1
CASSLDRENQPQHF
TGTGCCAGCAGCTTGGACAGGGAGAATCAGCCCCAGCATTTT
>few|TRBJ2-5|TRBV15|-
CATSSGGQETQYF
TGTGCCACCAGCAGTGGGGGTCAAGAGACCCAGTACTTC
>many|TRBJ2-7|TRBV27|-
CASSITGYEQYF
TGTGCCAGCAGCATCACAGGTTACGAGCAGTACTTC
>-|TRBJ2-5|TRBV15|TRBD1
CATSQGQGAGETQYF
TGTGCCACCAGCCAGGGACAGGGGGCTGGGGAGACCCAGTACTTC
>few|TRBJ1-4|TRBV6-6|-
CASRPGEGMNEKLFF
TGTGCCAGCAGACCTGGCGAGGGTATGAATGAAAAACTGTTTTTT
>few|TRBJ2-5|TRBV12-3/TRBV12-4|-
CASSRARLEETQYF
TGTGCCAGCAGTAGAGCCAGGCTGGAGGAGACCCAGTACTTC
>-|TRBJ2-1|TRBV20-1|TRBD2
CSASRTSGGFQETQFF
TGCAGTGCTTCCCGGACTAGCGGGGGGTTCCAAGAGACCCAGTTCTTC
>-|TRBJ1-1|TRBV6-1|-
CASKLGSTEAFF
TGTGCCAGCAAATTGGGCAGCACTGAAGCTTTCTTT